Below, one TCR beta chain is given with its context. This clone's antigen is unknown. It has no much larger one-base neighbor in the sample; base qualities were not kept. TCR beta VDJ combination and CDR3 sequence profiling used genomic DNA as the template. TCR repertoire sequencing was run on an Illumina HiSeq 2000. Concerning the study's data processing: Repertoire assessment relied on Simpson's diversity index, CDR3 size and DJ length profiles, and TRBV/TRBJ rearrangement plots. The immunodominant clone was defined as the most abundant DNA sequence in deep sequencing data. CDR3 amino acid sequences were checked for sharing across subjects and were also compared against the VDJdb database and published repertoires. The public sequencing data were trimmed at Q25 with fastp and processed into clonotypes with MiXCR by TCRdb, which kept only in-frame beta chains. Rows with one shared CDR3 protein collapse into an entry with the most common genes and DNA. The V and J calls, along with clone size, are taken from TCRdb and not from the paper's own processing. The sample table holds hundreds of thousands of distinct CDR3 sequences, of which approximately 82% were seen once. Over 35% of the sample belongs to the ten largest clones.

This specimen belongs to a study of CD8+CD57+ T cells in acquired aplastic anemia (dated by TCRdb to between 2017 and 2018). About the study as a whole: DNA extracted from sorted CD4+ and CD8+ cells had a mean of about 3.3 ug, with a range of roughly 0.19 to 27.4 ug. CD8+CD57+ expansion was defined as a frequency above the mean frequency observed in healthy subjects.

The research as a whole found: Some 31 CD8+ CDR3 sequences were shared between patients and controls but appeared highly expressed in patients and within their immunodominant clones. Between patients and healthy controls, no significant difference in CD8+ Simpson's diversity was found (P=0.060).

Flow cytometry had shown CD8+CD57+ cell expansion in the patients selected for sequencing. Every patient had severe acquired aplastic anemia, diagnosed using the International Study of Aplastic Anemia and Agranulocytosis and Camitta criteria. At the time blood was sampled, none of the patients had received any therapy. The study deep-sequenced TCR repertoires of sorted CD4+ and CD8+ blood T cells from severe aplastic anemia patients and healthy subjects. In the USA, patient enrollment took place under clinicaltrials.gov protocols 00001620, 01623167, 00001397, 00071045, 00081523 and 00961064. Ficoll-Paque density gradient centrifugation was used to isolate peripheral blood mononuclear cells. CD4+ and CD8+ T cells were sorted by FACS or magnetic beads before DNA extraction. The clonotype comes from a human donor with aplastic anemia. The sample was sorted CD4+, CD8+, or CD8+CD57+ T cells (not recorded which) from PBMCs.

The DNA reads as follows: TGTGCCAGCAGCTTAGTCGAGACCCAGTACGTCGCGCCATACTTC. This translates into CASSLVETQYVAPYF. The chain joins TRBV7-9 to TRBJ2-5, with the D gene call left open. Including the terminal cysteine and phenylalanine, the CDR3 comprises 15 residues. The entry retains the CDR3 DNA only, 45 bases that are in frame from base 1. The V and J ends are trimmed by 1 base and 14 bases, leaving 23 bases between them. CDR1 and CDR2 are read off the germline V gene (reference sequence) as SEHNR and FQNEAQ. Supplemented by the reference TRBV7-9 and TRBJ2-5 proteins around the CDR3, the complete variable domain is DTGVSQNPRHKITKRGQNVTFRCDPISEHNRLYWYRQTLGQGPEFLTYFQNEAQLEKSRLLSDRFSAERPKGSFSTLEIQRTEQGDSAMYLCASSLVETQYVAPYFGPGTRLLVL.